A single sample gave rise to the 9 T cell receptor beta chains below, sequenced in a study of blood T cell repertoires in COVID-19. Assay used: immunoSEQ multiplex PCR; TCRdb lists only in-frame clones, some missing. Among 250,000 or so clones, approximately 90% were seen once, and the ten largest hold about 3%. Sequenced input: PBMCs or T cells enriched from blood (not recorded which). All receptors come from a middle-aged man who had been exposed to COVID-19.

The chain combines TRBV19 with TRBJ1-5; no definite D call. The CDR3 has 12 residues. Germline-derived CDR1 and CDR2 are LNHDA and SQIVND (reference sequence). Trimming removed 1 base from V and 6 bases from J, with 4 bases in between. The CDR3 protein is CASSIVGQPQHF. The CDR3 nucleotides are TGTGCCAGTAGTATAGTCGGTCAGCCCCAGCATTTT.

The V gene is TRBV9, the J gene TRBJ2-5; no firm D call. Trimming removed 3 bases from V and 0 bases from J, with 18 bases in between. Germline CDR1 is SGDLS and CDR2 is YYNGEE. The CDR3 covers 17 residues. CDR3 sequence: CASSAHILEANQETQYF. CDR3 sequence (DNA): TGTGCCAGCAGCGCCCATATTCTAGAGGCCAACCAAGAGACCCAGTACTTC.

This chain links TRBV6-1 with TRBJ2-1, with D possibly matching TRBD2 (5 bases). The CDR3 covers 16 residues. Trimming removed 4 bases at V and 0 bases at J, with 13 bases between. Germline-derived CDR1 and CDR2 are MNHNS and SASEGT. CDR3 coding DNA: TGTGCCAGCAGTGTATCCCGTGGAGGCTCCTACAATGAGCAGTTCTTC. Amino acids: CASSVSRGGSYNEQFF.

The V gene is TRBV27, the J gene TRBJ1-6; D not resolved. Germline V gene lookup returns CDR1 MNHEY and CDR2 SMNVEV (reference sequence). The CDR3 runs 17 residues. Trimming removed 2 bases at V and 0 bases at J, with 11 bases between. The CDR3 here is CASSLEIGSSYNSPLHF. The CDR3 coding sequence is TGTGCCAGCAGTTTAGAGATTGGGAGCTCCTATAATTCACCCCTCCACTTT.

The J gene is TRBJ1-1, the V gene TRBV30; 9 nucleotides align to TRBD1. In germline, CDR1 is GTSNPN, CDR2 SVGIG (reference sequence). Trimming at V came to 1 base and at J to 8 bases, leaving 5 bases not matched to a gene. The CDR3 is made up of 13 amino acids. This CDR3 reads CAWSAGTGSEAFF. The CDR3 DNA follows: TGTGCCTGGAGTGCCGGGACAGGGTCCGAAGCTTTCTTT.

This clone was seen more than once but under ten times. The CDR3 reads CASSRGLAGLEQFF. CDR3 bases: TGTGCCAGCAGCCGCGGACTAGCGGGACTTGAGCAGTTCTTC. This sequence joins TRBV3-1 (or the pseudogene TRBV3-2) and TRBJ2-1; the match to TRBD2 covers 12 bases. With 4 bases clipped from V and 9 bases from J, the junction kept 4 bases outside the gene matches. The CDR3 is 14 residues long. Germline loops: CDR1 LGHDT, CDR2 YNNKEL (reference sequence).

The genes are TRBV6-2 or TRBV6-3 and TRBJ1-2; 7 nucleotides match TRBD1. In germline, CDR1 is MNHEY, CDR2 SVGEGT. CDR3 size: 16 residues. The V and J ends lost 5 bases and 1 base, in that order; junction bases with no gene match: 10. Here the CDR3 DNA reads TGTGCCAGCAGTAGGCAATCAGGGGGAATTAACTATGGCTACACCTTC. This sequence encodes CASSRQSGGINYGYTF.

The rearrangement joins TRBV30 to TRBJ1-2; weak D call: TRBD1 (5 bases). The CDR3 is 13 residues long. The ends were cut back, 7 bases at V and 6 bases at J, with 18 bases in the middle. CDR1 is GTSNPN, CDR2 SVGIG, per germline (reference sequence). CDR3 sequence: CALQGNGRDGYTF. The CDR3 DNA reads TGTGCCTTGCAGGGAAATGGGAGGGATGGCTACACCTTC.

This sequence joins TRBV5-1 and TRBJ1-1; D might be TRBD1 (5 bases). The germline CDR1 and CDR2 sequences are SGHRS and YFSETQ. V was pared by 1 base and J by 2 bases, with 12 bases between. CDR3 length: 15 residues. The CDR3 spells CASSLRPGTNTEAFF. For the CDR3, the DNA is TGCGCCAGCAGCTTGAGGCCGGGGACTAACACTGAAGCTTTCTTT.